This T cell receptor (beta chain) was observed in a study of control samples from healthy donors and cancer patients. CDR3 size: 14 residues. CDR1 is MNHEY, CDR2 SVGAGI, per germline. Trimming took off 4 bases at V and 9 bases at J, with 13 bases between the two ends. In this sample, this clone is medium-sized. Sequencing was performed with immunoSEQ multiplex PCR; in TCRdb, only in-frame clones are kept and a portion is missing. The sample lists tens of thousands of clones, roughly 84% occurring once. The source is a man over 45 in good health. The sequenced sample was blood. The chain uses TRBV6-5 and TRBJ1-6; a weak D match, TRBD1 (5 bases). DNA for the CDR3: TGTGCCAGCAGTTCGGGGGAGTCGAGTTCACCCCTCCACTTT. The encoded protein is CASSSGESSSPLHF.